The sequence of this T cell receptor (beta chain) was determined in a study of blood T cell repertoires in COVID-19. V lost 4 bases, J lost 1 base, and 10 bases lay in between. The CDR3 totals 14 residues. Germline CDR1 SNHLY, CDR2 FYNNEI. Sequencing was performed with immunoSEQ multiplex PCR; in TCRdb, only in-frame clones are kept and a portion is missing. The data show about 98,000 clones, roughly 87% seen once. The TCR was taken from a man between 65 and 85 years old with acute or convalescent COVID-19. The sequenced sample consisted of peripheral blood. The chain is built from TRBV2 and TRBJ1-2, with D hard to call. The chain's CDR3 is CASSVREINYGYTF. As DNA, the CDR3 is TGTGCCAGCAGTGTTCGCGAAATTAACTATGGCTACACCTTC.